Below are 7 T cell receptor beta chains sequenced from a single sample in a study of T cells in narcolepsy. Data came from immunoSEQ multiplex PCR; TCRdb stores just in-frame clones and leaves some out. Of around 24,000 clones in the sample, roughly four fifths were seen once. Specimen: memory (CD45RA-) CD4+ T cells from blood. The receptor set was obtained from a human donor in good health.

The V gene is TRBV30, the J gene TRBJ2-7; a weak D match, TRBD1 (5 bases). V dropped 5 bases and J dropped 4 bases, with 9 bases sitting between them. The germline V gene has CDR1 GTSNPN and CDR2 SVGIG (reference sequence). The CDR3 length is 11 residues. CDR3 sequence: CAWATGYEQYF. In DNA form, the CDR3 reads TGTGCCTGGGCCACAGGATACGAGCAGTACTTC.

The V and J genes are TRBV6-5 and TRBJ2-7; D may be TRBD1 (5 bases). Germline-derived CDR1 and CDR2 are MNHEY and SVGAGI. Trimming left V 6 bases short and J 5 bases short, with 11 bases between. The CDR3 runs to 12 residues. The DNA of the CDR3 is TGTGCCAGCAGCAGACAGTCGGACGAGCAGTACTTC. Translated: CASSRQSDEQYF.

The V and J genes are TRBV29-1 and TRBJ2-1, with 10 positions matching TRBD2. V shed 4 bases and J 7 bases; nucleotides not matched to a gene: 7. Germline V gives CDR1 SQVTM, CDR2 ANQGSEA. The CDR3 is 14 residues long. The CDR3 DNA is TGCAGCGTTGTGAATAGCGGGGGGAGGAATGAGCAGTTCTTC. It specifies CSVVNSGGRNEQFF.

The chain links TRBV6-1 to TRBJ2-7, with D tentatively TRBD1 (6 bases). Deletions cut 7 bases from V and 3 bases from J, with 16 bases between. The germline V gene encodes CDR1 MNHNS and CDR2 SASEGT. This CDR3 has 14 amino acids. CDR3 bases: TGTGCCAGCACGGGTTTTACAGGGCACTACGAGCAGTACTTC. Translation gives CASTGFTGHYEQYF.

The chain combines TRBV9 with TRBJ2-1, with D possibly TRBD2 on 6 matching bases. CDR1 is SGDLS, CDR2 YYNGEE, per germline. V was pared by 0 bases and J by 9 bases, with 10 bases between. The CDR3 consists of 13 residues. CDR3 bases: TGTGCCAGCAGCGTAGCTGGGGGGTCTGAGCAGTTCTTC. Amino acids: CASSVAGGSEQFF.

The chain joins TRBV6-5 to TRBJ1-2, with D hard to call. The germline CDR1 and CDR2 sequences are MNHEY and SVGAGI. This CDR3 has 13 amino acids. With 2 bases removed from V and 6 bases from J, the gap between germline ends came to 10 bases. CDR3 sequence (DNA): TGTGCCAGCAGTTACGGGCTGGAGAATGGCTACACCTTC. It translates to CASSYGLENGYTF.

The V gene is TRBV1, the J gene TRBJ2-5; the D call TRBD2 from the table was never checked on the DNA. TRBV1 represents a pseudogene. This CDR3 is built from 17 residues. This CDR3 is CTSSRSTRPMYQETQYF. The CDR3 nucleotides are TGCACCAGCAGCCGATCAACTAGACCGATGTACCAAGAGACCCAGTACTTC.